This TCR beta chain was identified in a study of a mutant IDH1 vaccine in newly diagnosed glioma. Study summary: The first vaccination came 4-6 weeks after radiotherapy alone, or with temozolomide cycles. Study outcomes and limitations: Seemingly, top peripheral T cell clonotype changes bore no relation to pseudoprogression.

Remarks on this clone: Its antigen is as yet unknown.

Generated by immunoSEQ multiplex PCR, the TCRdb table keeps only in-frame clones and is missing some. The sample holds about 20,000 clones, 82% seen once. In germline, CDR1 is SGHRS, CDR2 YFSETQ. The J segment lost 2 bases and the V segment lost 4 bases, leaving 6 bases of the junction unmatched. The CDR3 loop spans 16 amino acids. The sample's time point: week 23, last vaccination. Doses consisted of 300 ug of mutant IDH1 20-mer peptide each, paired with topical imiquimod. Sequences were derived from PBMCs, sampled from a glioma patient whose treatment included an IDH1 peptide vaccine. The TCR was taken from a young man with glioma. J is TRBJ2-3 and V is TRBV5-1; 11 bases fit TRBD2. This CDR3 reads CASSQGTSGFTDTQYF. The CDR3, as DNA: TGCGCCAGCAGCCAGGGGACTAGCGGATTCACAGATACGCAGTATTTT.